This T cell receptor beta chain was documented in a study of T-cell reconstitution after alpha-beta-depleted transplantation in children. The V end was cut by 3 bases, the J end by 5 bases, with 15 bases between. The CDR3 has 15 residues. CDR1 and CDR2 (germline): SGHRS, YFSETQ. Construction of the TCRbeta library involved unique molecular identifiers. TCRdb passed the PCR reads through MiXCR, listing each CDR3 protein once. The sample records 350,000 to 500,000 distinct CDR3 sequences, over 40% being singletons. The sequencing used PBMCs, collected before TCRalphabeta/CD19-depleted stem cell transplant. The receptor comes from a girl aged 2 to 10 with aplastic anemia, due to receive a stem cell transplant. This chain connects TRBV5-1 to TRBJ2-1; no firm D call. The CDR3 DNA sequence: TGCGCCAGCAGCTGGGGTATTTCCCCGAACAATGAGCAGTTCTTC. Translating it yields CASSWGISPNNEQFF.